This T cell receptor (beta chain) was observed in a study of T cells in Graves' hyperthyroidism and ophthalmopathy. Findings of the study overall: Onset of ophthalmopathy came a median approximately 6 months after the model predicted it. Researchers found most expanded thyroid clonotypes above 0.001 in blood as well.

Inclusion characteristics of ophthalmopathy patients comprised a Clinical Activity Score of at least 3, a NOSPECS grade of at least 4, and duration under 3 months. Together with thyroid ultrasound, orbital computed tomography, serum thyroxine and TRAb, clinical symptoms were used for diagnoses. Amplification of TCR beta CDR3 regions was performed using RNA transcripts as template. The TCR CDR3 was amplified in a first-round RT-PCR using the HTBI primer set. TCRdb itself ran the multiplex PCR reads through MiXCR, one entry per CDR3 protein. The table lists about half a million distinct CDR3 sequences, 15% to 20% of them singletons, with about 45% in the top ten. Ten or more counts support this clonotype. The antigen is unknown. The CDR3 loop spans 12 amino acids. Between the trimmed V and J ends, which lost 6 bases and 3 bases, there was a span of 9 bases.

Material: blood. The rearrangement links TRBV12-3 or TRBV12-4 to TRBJ2-7, with a tentative D call TRBD2 (6 bases). The sequence derives from a man between 35 and 55 years old with Graves' ophthalmopathy. CDR3 coding DNA: TGTGCCAGCAGGGAGGGAGACTACGAGCAGTACTTC. It translates to CASREGDYEQYF.